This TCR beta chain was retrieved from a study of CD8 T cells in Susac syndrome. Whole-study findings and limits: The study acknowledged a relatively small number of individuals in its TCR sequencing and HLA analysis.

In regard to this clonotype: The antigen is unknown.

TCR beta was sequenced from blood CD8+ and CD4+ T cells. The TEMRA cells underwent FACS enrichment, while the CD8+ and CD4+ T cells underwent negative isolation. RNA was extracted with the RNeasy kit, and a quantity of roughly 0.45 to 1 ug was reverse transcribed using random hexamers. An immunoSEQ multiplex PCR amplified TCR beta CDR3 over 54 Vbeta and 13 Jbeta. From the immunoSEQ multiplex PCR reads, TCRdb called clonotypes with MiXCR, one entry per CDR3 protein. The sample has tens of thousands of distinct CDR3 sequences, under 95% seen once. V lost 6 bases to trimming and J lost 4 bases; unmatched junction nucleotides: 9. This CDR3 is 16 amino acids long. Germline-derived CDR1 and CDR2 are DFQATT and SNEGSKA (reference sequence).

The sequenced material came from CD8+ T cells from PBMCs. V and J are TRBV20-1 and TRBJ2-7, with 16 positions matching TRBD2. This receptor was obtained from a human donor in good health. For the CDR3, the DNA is TGCAGTGCCCCCGGGACTAGCGGGAGGGCCTGGTACGAGCAGTACTTC. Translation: CSAPGTSGRAWYEQYF.